The rows below give T cell receptor beta chains drawn from one sample of a study of human T cells and chemical hapten exposure. MiXCR was run by TCRdb on the RACE reads, yielding one entry per CDR3 protein. This repertoire shows under 300,000 distinct CDR3 sequences, 7.7% found once; its top ten account for 1.2%. The material sequenced was whole blood, taken in connection with sensitization to the hapten diphenylcyclopropenone (DPC). The source is a man aged 18 to 30 with alopecia areata. Some clones in this sample may be carry-over from other donors' samples. CDR3s include the opening cysteine and the closing phenylalanine or tryptophan. The D gene is left open where the match is weak. Clone size is given for some rows only: seen once, a few or many times, or a class if the clone is expanded.

d_call,j_call,clone_size,v_call,cdr3_nt,cdr3_aa
.,TRBJ1-1,.,TRBV11-2,TGTGCCAGCAGCCCAGCCGGGGAGACTGAAGCTTTCTTT,CASSPAGETEAFF
.,TRBJ2-5,.,TRBV18,TGTGCCAGCTCCCCGGGAAGCCAAGAGACCCAGTACTTC,CASSPGSQETQYF
TRBD1,TRBJ2-7,.,TRBV10-3,TGTGCCACCGTGACAGGGGGCGAGCAGTACTTC,CATVTGGEQYF
.,TRBJ1-5,few,TRBV5-5,TGTGCCAGCAGCTTGTATGAGGGACACAATCAGCCCCAGCATTTT,CASSLYEGHNQPQHF
.,TRBJ2-1,.,TRBV24-1,TGTGCCACCAGTGCCTATGAGCAGTTCTTC,CATSAYEQFF
.,TRBJ2-3,.,TRBV25-1,TGTGCCAGCAGTCCCGCCGGACTGGCTACTAGCACAGATACGCAGTATTTT,CASSPAGLATSTDTQYF
TRBD2,TRBJ2-1,few,TRBV6-2/TRBV6-3,TGTGCCAGCACCACTTCGGGAGGCAGAGCCTACAATGAGCAGTTCTTC,CASTTSGGRAYNEQFF
TRBD1,TRBJ1-5,many,TRBV7-9,TGTGCCAGCAGTTCAGGGGGGAATCAGCCCCAGCATTTT,CASSSGGNQPQHF
.,TRBJ2-7,many,TRBV28,TGTGCCAGCTCTCTCTACGAGCAGTACTTC,CASSLYEQYF
.,TRBJ2-1,few,TRBV3-1,TGTGCCAGCAGCCCACGGGTCGGGGCCGAGTTCTTC,CASSPRVGAEFF
TRBD2,TRBJ2-1,.,TRBV6-5,TGTGCCAGCAGGACCGGGACTAGCGGATCCAATGAGCAGTTCTTC,CASRTGTSGSNEQFF
.,TRBJ2-2,.,TRBV2,TGTGCCAGTAGCCCCCCAGGGAGTTCCGGGGAGCTGTTTTTT,CASSPPGSSGELFF
.,TRBJ2-2,few,TRBV27,TGTGCCAGCAGTTTATCGTCCGGGAACGCCGGGGAGCTGTTTTTT,CASSLSSGNAGELFF
.,TRBJ2-2,.,TRBV29-1,TGCAGCGTTGTAAGGAACACCGGGGAGCTGTTTTTT,CSVVRNTGELFF
.,TRBJ2-2,many,TRBV10-3,TGTGCCATCAGTGGTACAGGCACCGGGGAGCTGTTTTTT,CAISGTGTGELFF
TRBD1,TRBJ1-1,.,TRBV20-1,TGCAGTGCTCATACAGGGGGCATCACTGAAGCTTTCTTT,CSAHTGGITEAFF
TRBD1,TRBJ2-1,.,TRBV7-2,TGTGCCAGCAGCTTACGGAGAGGACAGGGGGGCTACAATGAGCAGTTCTTC,CASSLRRGQGGYNEQFF
.,TRBJ1-4,few,TRBV7-2,TGTGCCAGCAGCTTAGTTTGGGACATAAATGAAAAACTGTTTTTT,CASSLVWDINEKLFF
.,TRBJ1-2,many,TRBV29-1,TGCAGCGTTGGTTCCGATGGAGGCTACACCTTC,CSVGSDGGYTF
.,TRBJ1-4,few,TRBV18,TGTGCCAGCTCACGCCAACGTGAAAAACTGTTTTTT,CASSRQREKLFF
.,TRBJ1-2,many,TRBV7-2,TGTGCCAGCAGCCGACAGTCCGCGAGGGAAAACTATGGCTACACCTTC,CASSRQSARENYGYTF
.,TRBJ1-2,.,TRBV29-1,TGCAGCGTTGACCCCTGGAGGGAGTCGCTCAATGGCTACACCTTC,CSVDPWRESLNGYTF
.,TRBJ2-1,few,TRBV20-1,TGCAGTGCTAGAGTCGTAACCGAATTCAATGAGCAGTTCTTC,CSARVVTEFNEQFF
.,TRBJ1-5,many,TRBV5-1,TGCGCCAGCAGCTTGGCCGGGTTAGGAGTCCAGCCCCAGCATTTT,CASSLAGLGVQPQHF